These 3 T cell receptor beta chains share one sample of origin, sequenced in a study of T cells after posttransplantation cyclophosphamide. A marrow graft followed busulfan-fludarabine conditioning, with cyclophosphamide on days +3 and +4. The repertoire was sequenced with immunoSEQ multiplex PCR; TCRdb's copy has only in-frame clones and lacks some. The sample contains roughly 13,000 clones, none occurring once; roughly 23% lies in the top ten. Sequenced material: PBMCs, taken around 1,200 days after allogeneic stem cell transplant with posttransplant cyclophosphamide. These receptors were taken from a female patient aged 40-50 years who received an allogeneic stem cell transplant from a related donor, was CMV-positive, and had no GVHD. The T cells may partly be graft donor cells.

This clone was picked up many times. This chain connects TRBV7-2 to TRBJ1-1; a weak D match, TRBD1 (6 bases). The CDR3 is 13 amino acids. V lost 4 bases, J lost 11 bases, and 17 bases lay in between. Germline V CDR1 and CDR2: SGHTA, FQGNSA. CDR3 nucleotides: TGTGCCAGCAGCTCCCGCTCAACAGGGTGGGCTTTCTTT. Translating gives CASSSRSTGWAFF.

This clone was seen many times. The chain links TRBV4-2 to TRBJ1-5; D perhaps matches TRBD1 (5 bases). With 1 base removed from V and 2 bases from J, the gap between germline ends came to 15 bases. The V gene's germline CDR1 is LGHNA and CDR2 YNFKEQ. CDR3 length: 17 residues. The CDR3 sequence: CASSQATGLPGNQPQHF. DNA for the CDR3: TGTGCCAGCAGCCAAGCAACAGGTCTCCCAGGCAATCAGCCCCAGCATTTT.

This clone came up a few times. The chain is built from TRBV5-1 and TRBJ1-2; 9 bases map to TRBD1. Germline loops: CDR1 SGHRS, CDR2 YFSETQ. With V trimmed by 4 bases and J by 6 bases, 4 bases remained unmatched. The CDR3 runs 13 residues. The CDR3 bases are TGCGCCAGCAGCCACACAGGGGGCGATGGCTACACCTTC. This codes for CASSHTGGDGYTF.